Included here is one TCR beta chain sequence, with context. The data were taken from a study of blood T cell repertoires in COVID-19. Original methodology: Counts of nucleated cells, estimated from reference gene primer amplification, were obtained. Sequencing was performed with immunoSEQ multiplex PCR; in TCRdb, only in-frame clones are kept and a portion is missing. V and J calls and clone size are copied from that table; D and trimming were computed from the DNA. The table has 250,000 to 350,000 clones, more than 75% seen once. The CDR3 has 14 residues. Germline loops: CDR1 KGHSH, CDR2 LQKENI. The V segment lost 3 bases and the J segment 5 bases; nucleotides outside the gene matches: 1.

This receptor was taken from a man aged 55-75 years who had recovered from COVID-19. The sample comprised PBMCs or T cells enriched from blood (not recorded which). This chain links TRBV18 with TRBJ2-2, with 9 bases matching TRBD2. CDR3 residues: CASSPGLATGELFF. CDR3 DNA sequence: TGTGCCAGCTCACCCGGACTAGCGACCGGGGAGCTGTTTTTT.